The 20 T cell receptor beta chains below come from one sample, sequenced in a study of OX40 agonist ivuxolimab in advanced cancers. Generated by immunoSEQ multiplex PCR, the TCRdb table keeps only in-frame clones and is missing some. Among about 68,000 clones listed, more than 70% were seen once. The specimen was CD4+ or CD8+ T cells sorted from blood, collected in a trial of the OX40 agonist ivuxolimab. The source is an adult with an advanced solid tumor such as melanoma, head and neck, liver or kidney cancer.

V and J are TRBV7-8 and TRBJ1-3, with D maybe TRBD1 (6 bases). The CDR3 consists of 16 residues. The V gene's germline CDR1 is SGHVS and CDR2 FQNEAQ. Trimming took 1 base from V and 4 from J, leaving 14 bases between them. The CDR3 DNA is TGTGCCAGCAGCTTAGTGGGGGGCGTTGGAGGAAACACCATATATTTT. Translating gives CASSLVGGVGGNTIYF.

The genes are TRBV6-5 and TRBJ2-7, with D hard to call. The CDR3 has 11 amino acids. Germline CDR1 MNHEY, CDR2 SVGAGI. V was trimmed by 5 bases and J by 3 bases, leaving 5 bases between them. The CDR3 DNA is TGTGCCAGCAGTCTAATCTACGAGCAGTACTTC. Protein sequence: CASSLIYEQYF.

The chain couples TRBV7-2 to TRBJ2-7; the match to TRBD1 covers 7 bases. Per the germline V gene, CDR1 is SGHTA and CDR2 is FQGNSA. Losses at the gene ends were 5 bases for V and 4 bases for J; bases not matched to a gene: 5. There are 13 residues in the CDR3. For the CDR3, the DNA is TGTGCCAGCAGCCGGACAGGATTTTACGAGCAGTACTTC. Translation: CASSRTGFYEQYF.

The V call is TRBV5-5, the J call TRBJ2-3, with D possibly TRBD1 on 5 matching bases. Germline assignment: CDR1 SGHKS and CDR2 YYEKEE (reference sequence). V was pared by 4 bases and J by 6 bases, with 12 bases between. The CDR3 is 13 amino acids. The CDR3 reads CASSLDIPDTQYF. CDR3 bases: TGTGCCAGCAGCCTGGACATACCGGATACGCAGTATTTT.

The chain is built from TRBV19 and TRBJ2-5; D possibly corresponds to TRBD1 (6 bases). Trimming took 6 bases from V and 2 from J, leaving 16 bases between them. Germline CDR1 reads LNHDA; CDR2 reads SQIVND (reference sequence). This CDR3 has 15 amino acids. The CDR3 DNA is TGTGCCAGTAGGGTGGGCAGGGGATATCAAGAGACCCAGTACTTC. Amino acids: CASRVGRGYQETQYF.

V usage is TRBV2 and J usage is TRBJ1-4; D uncertain. The V and J ends lost 4 bases and 8 bases respectively, with 2 bases between them. Germline values: CDR1 SNHLY, CDR2 FYNNEI. This CDR3 is built from 10 residues. Here the CDR3 reads CASSGEKLFF. DNA for the CDR3: TGTGCCAGCAGTGGCGAAAAACTGTTTTTT. Full variable domain (outside the CDR3, taken from reference TRBV2 and TRBJ1-4): EPEVTQTPSHQVTQMGQEVILRCVPISNHLYFYWYRQILGQKVEFLVSFYNNEISEKSEIFDDQFSVERPDGSNFTLKIRSTKLEDSAMYFCASSGEKLFFGSGTQLSVL.

The chain links TRBV4-3 to TRBJ2-7; D remains ambiguous. V was trimmed by 4 bases and J by 4 bases, leaving 17 bases between them. The germline V gene encodes CDR1 LGHNA and CDR2 YSLEER. The CDR3 runs to 15 residues. Here the CDR3 DNA reads TGCGCCAGCAGCCTTGAGACAAGGCCGAGATACGAGCAGTACTTC. Translation: CASSLETRPRYEQYF.

The chain employs TRBV7-3 and TRBJ2-3; TRBD2 matches 8 bases. The germline V gene encodes CDR1 SGHTA and CDR2 FQGTGA. Trimming at V came to 5 bases and at J to 1 base, leaving 8 bases not matched to a gene. The CDR3 has 16 amino acids. In DNA, the CDR3 is TGTGCCAGCAGCCCCTCGGGGGGGCTTGGCACAGATACGCAGTATTTT. This sequence encodes CASSPSGGLGTDTQYF.

There are a few counts of this clone. V and J are TRBV7-2 and TRBJ1-1, with TRBD1 matching over 7 bases. Per the germline V gene, CDR1 is SGHTA and CDR2 is FQGNSA. V lost 2 bases to trimming and J lost 4 bases; unmatched junction nucleotides: 7. The CDR3 has 15 amino acids. CDR3 sequence reads: CASSLRQGRITEAFF. CDR3 sequence (DNA): TGTGCCAGCAGCTTAAGACAGGGAAGGATCACTGAAGCTTTCTTT.

J is TRBJ1-5 and V is TRBV28; TRBD1 matches 9 bases. Germline CDR1 MDHEN, CDR2 SYDVKM. The CDR3 covers 16 residues. The V segment lost 4 bases and the J segment 3 bases; nucleotides outside the gene matches: 7. The CDR3 DNA reads TGTGCCAGCAGTTCGTTACGACAGGGGGTCAATCAGCCCCAGCATTTT. It specifies CASSSLRQGVNQPQHF.

The rearrangement uses TRBV5-1 and TRBJ2-2; D not resolved. The length of the CDR3 is 11 residues. The germline V and J ends were trimmed by 4 bases and 6 bases, with 4 bases remaining between them. Germline CDR1 reads SGHRS; CDR2 reads YFSETQ. CDR3: CASSRAGELFF. The CDR3 region has the DNA TGCGCCAGCAGCCGAGCCGGGGAGCTGTTTTTT.

The CDR3 protein is CASSILGLAGGPDTQYF. In nucleotides, the CDR3 is TGTGCCAGTAGTATCCTGGGACTAGCGGGGGGGCCAGATACGCAGTATTTT. The chain links TRBV19 to TRBJ2-3, with 16 bases fitting TRBD2. In germline, CDR1 is LNHDA, CDR2 SQIVND (reference sequence). V shed 3 bases and J 4 bases; nucleotides not matched to a gene: 4. This CDR3 comprises 17 residues.

The chain carries TRBV7-2 and TRBJ2-7, with D uncertain. V lost 5 bases to trimming and J lost 6 bases, with 11 bases between them. The CDR3 loop spans 12 amino acids. Per germline, CDR1 SGHTA and CDR2 FQGNSA. CDR3 in amino acids: CASSPHLSEQYF. DNA for the CDR3: TGTGCCAGCAGCCCCCACCTCAGCGAGCAGTACTTC.

The chain uses TRBV9 and TRBJ2-2; the D gene could be TRBD1 or TRBD2 (5 bases each). The CDR3 sequence is 15 residues long. V gave up 3 bases and J gave up 4 bases, with 13 bases separating them. Germline CDR1 reads SGDLS; CDR2 reads YYNGEE. CDR3 sequence: CASSAGGHSTGELFF. CDR3 bases: TGTGCCAGCAGCGCCGGAGGACATAGCACCGGGGAGCTGTTTTTT.

The chain recombines TRBV7-9 with TRBJ2-7; no definite D call. This CDR3 comprises 14 residues. In germline, CDR1 is SEHNR, CDR2 FQNEAQ (reference sequence). The ends were cut back, 5 bases at V and 1 base at J, with 12 bases in the middle. As DNA, the CDR3 is TGTGCCAGCAGCCCCGGCCGCATTTCCTACGAGCAGTACTTC. This translates into CASSPGRISYEQYF.

The chain has TRBV27 and TRBJ1-4; perhaps TRBD1 as D (6 bases). This CDR3 contains 13 residues. CDR1 and CDR2 (germline): MNHEY, SMNVEV (reference sequence). The ends were cut back, 3 bases at V and 8 bases at J, with 10 bases in the middle. The DNA for the CDR3 is TGTGCCAGCAGTTTTCTGGGGGGCGAAAAACTGTTTTTT. This sequence encodes CASSFLGGEKLFF.

This clone was observed a few times. This chain links TRBV11-2 with TRBJ2-2, with no clear D. With 5 bases removed from V and 9 bases from J, the gap between germline ends came to 10 bases. Germline V gives CDR1 SGHAT, CDR2 FQNNGV. CDR3 length equals 12 residues. The CDR3 reads CASSLAGRELFF. DNA for the CDR3: TGTGCCAGCAGCCTGGCCGGCAGGGAGCTGTTTTTT.

The chain employs TRBV5-1 and TRBJ1-4; maybe TRBD1 (6 bases). The germline gives CDR1 SGHRS, CDR2 YFSETQ. V was cut by 2 bases and J by 8 bases, with 13 bases left in between. The CDR3 covers 14 residues. CDR3 in DNA: TGCGCCAGCAGCTTCCAAGGGGGATACGAAAAACTGTTTTTT. Encoded protein: CASSFQGGYEKLFF.

About this clone itself: Other DNA sequences within the sample encode an identical CDR3. The chain's CDR3 is CASSPPSTDTQYF. The CDR3 DNA sequence: TGTGCCAGCTCACCACCTAGCACAGATACGCAGTATTTT. The rearrangement uses TRBV18 and TRBJ2-3, with D unresolved. CDR1 is KGHSH, CDR2 LQKENI, per germline. With 0 bases removed from V and 0 bases from J, the gap between germline ends came to 1 base. CDR3 length: 13 residues.

The rearrangement links TRBV6-1 to TRBJ2-1; 11 nucleotides align to TRBD1. CDR1 MNHNS and CDR2 SASEGT come from the germline V gene. Trimming cost V 7 bases and J 7 bases; bases outside gene matches: 6. The CDR3 has 14 amino acids. The CDR3 sequence: CASTGTGGLNEQFF. For the CDR3, the DNA is TGTGCCAGCACCGGGACAGGGGGTTTGAATGAGCAGTTCTTC.